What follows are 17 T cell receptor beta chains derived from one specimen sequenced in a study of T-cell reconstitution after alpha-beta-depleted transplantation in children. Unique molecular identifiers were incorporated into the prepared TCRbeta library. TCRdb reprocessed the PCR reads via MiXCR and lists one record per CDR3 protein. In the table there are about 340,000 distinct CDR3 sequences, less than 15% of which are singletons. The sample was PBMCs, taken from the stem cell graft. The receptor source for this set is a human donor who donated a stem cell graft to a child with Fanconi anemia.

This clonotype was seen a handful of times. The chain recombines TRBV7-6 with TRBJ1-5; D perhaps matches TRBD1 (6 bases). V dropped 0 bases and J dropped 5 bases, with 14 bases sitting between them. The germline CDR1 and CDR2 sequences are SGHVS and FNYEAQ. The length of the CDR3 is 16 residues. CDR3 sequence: CASSLARLDSYQPQHF. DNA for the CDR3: TGTGCCAGCAGCTTAGCGCGTTTGGACAGCTATCAGCCCCAGCATTTT.

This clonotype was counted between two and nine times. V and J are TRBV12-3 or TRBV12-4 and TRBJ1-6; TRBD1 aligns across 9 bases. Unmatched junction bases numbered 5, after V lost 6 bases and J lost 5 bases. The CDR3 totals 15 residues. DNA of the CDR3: TGTGCCAGCAGATTGGACAGGGGAAATAATTCACCCCTCCACTTT. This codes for CASRLDRGNNSPLHF.

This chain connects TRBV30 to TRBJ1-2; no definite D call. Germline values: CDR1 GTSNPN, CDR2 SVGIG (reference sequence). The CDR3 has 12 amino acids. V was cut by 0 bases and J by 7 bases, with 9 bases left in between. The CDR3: CAWSVGQGGYTF. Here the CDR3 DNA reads TGTGCCTGGAGTGTCGGCCAAGGTGGCTACACCTTC. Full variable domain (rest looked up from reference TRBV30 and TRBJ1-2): SQTIHQWPATLVQPVGSPLSLECTVEGTSNPNLYWYRQAAGRGLQLLFYSVGIGQISSEVPQNLSASRPQDRQFILSSKKLLLSDSGFYLCAWSVGQGGYTFGSGTRLTVV.

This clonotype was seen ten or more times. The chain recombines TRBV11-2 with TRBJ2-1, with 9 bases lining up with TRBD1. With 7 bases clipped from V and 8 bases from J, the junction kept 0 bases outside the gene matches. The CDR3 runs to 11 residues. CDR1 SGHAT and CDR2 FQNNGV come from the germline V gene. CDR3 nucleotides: TGTGCCAGCAACAGGGGGCATGAGCAGTTCTTC. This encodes CASNRGHEQFF.

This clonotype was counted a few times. The CDR3 DNA reads as TGTGCCAGCAGCTCGGACAGGGCCTATGGCTACACCTTC. This translates into CASSSDRAYGYTF. J is TRBJ1-2 and V is TRBV7-9, with 8 bases fitting TRBD1. V lost 4 bases, J lost 4 bases, and 2 bases stayed unmatched. CDR1 and CDR2 from the germline V gene are SEHNR and FQNEAQ (reference sequence). CDR3 length equals 13 residues.

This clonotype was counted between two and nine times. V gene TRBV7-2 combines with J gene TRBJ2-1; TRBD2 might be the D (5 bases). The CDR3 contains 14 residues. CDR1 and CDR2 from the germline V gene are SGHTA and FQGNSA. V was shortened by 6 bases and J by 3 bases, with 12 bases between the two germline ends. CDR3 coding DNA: TGTGCCAGCAGTTTCAGCGGATACTACAATGAGCAGTTCTTC. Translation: CASSFSGYYNEQFF.

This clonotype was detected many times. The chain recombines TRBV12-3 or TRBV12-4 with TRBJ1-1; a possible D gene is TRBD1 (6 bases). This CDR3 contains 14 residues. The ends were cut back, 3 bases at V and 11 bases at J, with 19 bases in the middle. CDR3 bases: TGTGCCAGCAGTTTCGGGGGCGCGTCTCTTCGGGCTTTCTTT. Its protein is CASSFGGASLRAFF.

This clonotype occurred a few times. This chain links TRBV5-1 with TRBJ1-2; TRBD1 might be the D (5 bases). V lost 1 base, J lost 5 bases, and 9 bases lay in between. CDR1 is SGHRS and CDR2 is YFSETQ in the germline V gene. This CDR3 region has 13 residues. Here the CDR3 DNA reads TGCGCCAGCAGCTTGAATGGGGCTTATGGCTACACCTTC. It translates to CASSLNGAYGYTF. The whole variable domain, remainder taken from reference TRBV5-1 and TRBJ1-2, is KAGVTQTPRYLIKTRGQQVTLSCSPISGHRSVSWYQQTPGQGLQFLFEYFSETQRNKGNFPGRFSGRQFSNSRSEMNVSTLELGDSALYLCASSLNGAYGYTFGSGTRLTVV.

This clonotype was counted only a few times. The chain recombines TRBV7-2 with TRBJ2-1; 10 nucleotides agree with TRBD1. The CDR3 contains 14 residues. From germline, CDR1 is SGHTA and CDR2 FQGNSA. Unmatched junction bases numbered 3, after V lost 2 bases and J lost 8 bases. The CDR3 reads CASSLSGQGHEQFF. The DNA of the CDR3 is TGTGCCAGCAGCTTATCGGGACAGGGGCATGAGCAGTTCTTC.

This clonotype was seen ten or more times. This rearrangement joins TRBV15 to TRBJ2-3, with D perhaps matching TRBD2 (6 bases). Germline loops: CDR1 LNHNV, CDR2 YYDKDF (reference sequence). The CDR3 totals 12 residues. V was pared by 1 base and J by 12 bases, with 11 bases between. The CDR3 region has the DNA TGTGCCACCAGCAGAGCGGAGGGACCTCAGTATTTT. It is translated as CATSRAEGPQYF.

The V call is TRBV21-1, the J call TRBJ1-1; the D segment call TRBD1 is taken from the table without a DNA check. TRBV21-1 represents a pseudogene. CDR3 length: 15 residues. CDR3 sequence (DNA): TGTGCCAGCAGCGAAGGGGGGGTTCGTCAGTTTGAAGCTTTCTTT. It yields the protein CASSEGGVRQFEAFF.

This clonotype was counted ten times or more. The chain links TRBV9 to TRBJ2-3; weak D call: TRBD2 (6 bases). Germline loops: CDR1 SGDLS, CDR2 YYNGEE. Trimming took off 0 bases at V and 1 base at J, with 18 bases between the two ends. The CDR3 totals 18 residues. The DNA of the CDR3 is TGTGCCAGCAGCGTAGTACCCCTAAACGTAGCGGGCACAGATACGCAGTATTTT. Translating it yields CASSVVPLNVAGTDTQYF.

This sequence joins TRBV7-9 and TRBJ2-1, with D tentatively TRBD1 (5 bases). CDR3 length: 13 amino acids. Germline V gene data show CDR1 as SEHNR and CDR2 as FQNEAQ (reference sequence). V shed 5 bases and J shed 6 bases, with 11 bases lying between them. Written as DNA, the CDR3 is TGTGCCAGCAGCACCCAGGGCAGCAATGAGCAGTTCTTC. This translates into CASSTQGSNEQFF. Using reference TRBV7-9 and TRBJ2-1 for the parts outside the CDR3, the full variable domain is DTGVSQNPRHKITKRGQNVTFRCDPISEHNRLYWYRQTLGQGPEFLTYFQNEAQLEKSRLLSDRFSAERPKGSFSTLEIQRTEQGDSAMYLCASSTQGSNEQFFGPGTRLTVL.

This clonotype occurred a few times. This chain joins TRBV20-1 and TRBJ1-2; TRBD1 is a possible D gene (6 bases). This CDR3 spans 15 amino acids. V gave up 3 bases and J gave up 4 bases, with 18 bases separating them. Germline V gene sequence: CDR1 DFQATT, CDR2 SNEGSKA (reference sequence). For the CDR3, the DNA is TGCAGTGCTAGGAGGGAGGGGGGAGAGGGCTATGGCTACACCTTC. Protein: CSARREGGEGYGYTF.

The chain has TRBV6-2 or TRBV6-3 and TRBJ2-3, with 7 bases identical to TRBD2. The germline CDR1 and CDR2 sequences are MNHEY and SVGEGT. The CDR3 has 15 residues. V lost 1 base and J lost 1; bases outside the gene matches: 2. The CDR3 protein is CASSYYAGGTDTQYF. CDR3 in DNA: TGTGCCAGCAGTTACTACGCGGGGGGCACAGATACGCAGTATTTT.

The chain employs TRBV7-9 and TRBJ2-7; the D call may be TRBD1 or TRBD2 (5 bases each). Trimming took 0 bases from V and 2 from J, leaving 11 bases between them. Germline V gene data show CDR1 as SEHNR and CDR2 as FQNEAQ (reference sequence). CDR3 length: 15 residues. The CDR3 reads CASSLAPGPPYEQYV. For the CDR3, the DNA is TGTGCCAGCAGCTTAGCACCGGGACCACCCTACGAGCAGTACGTC.

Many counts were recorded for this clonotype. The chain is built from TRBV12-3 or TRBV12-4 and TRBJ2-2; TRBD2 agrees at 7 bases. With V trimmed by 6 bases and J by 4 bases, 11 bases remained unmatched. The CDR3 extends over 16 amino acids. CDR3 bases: TGTGCCAGCAGGCTGAGAGCGGGGTTGCGCACCGGGGAGCTGTTTTTT. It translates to CASRLRAGLRTGELFF.